This is a list of T cell receptor beta chains from one sample in a study of blood T cell repertoires in COVID-19. The method was immunoSEQ multiplex PCR; TCRdb's version includes in-frame clones alone and lacks a portion of them. Among about 140,000 clones listed, approximately 84% were seen once. Sequencing was done on a sample of peripheral blood. These receptors were collected from a human donor with acute or convalescent COVID-19. The donor label of this sample is uncertain. The CDR3 runs from the conserved cysteine through the conserved F or W. Fields, in order: clone size, D gene, V gene, J gene, CDR3 protein, CDR3 DNA. A D gene is named only where the DNA matches it firmly. Expanded clones are given a class, and other clones once, few, many or no size at all.

>NA|NA|TRBV4-1|TRBJ1-6
CASSQERQSSYNSPLHF
TGCGCCAGCAGCCAAGAAAGACAGAGCTCCTATAATTCACCCCTCCACTTT
>NA|NA|TRBV2|TRBJ2-1
CASSEARQRNNEQFF
TGTGCCAGCAGTGAAGCTCGACAGCGAAACAATGAGCAGTTCTTC
>NA|NA|TRBV5-1|TRBJ1-1
CASSLQGRWSEAFF
TGCGCCAGCAGCTTGCAGGGTAGGTGGAGTGAAGCTTTCTTT
>NA|TRBD1|TRBV7-3|TRBJ2-1
CASSIGQAEQFF
TGTGCCAGCAGCATCGGACAGGCTGAGCAGTTCTTC
>NA|NA|TRBV10-1|TRBJ1-4
CASGRQTATNEKLFF
TGCGCCAGCGGGCGACAGACTGCAACTAATGAAAAACTGTTTTTT
>NA|NA|TRBV7-2|TRBJ1-1
CASSLGGRTEAFF
TGTGCCAGCAGCTTAGGGGGCCGGACTGAAGCTTTCTTT
>NA|NA|TRBV19|TRBJ2-3
CASSGDFRTDTQYF
TGTGCCAGTAGTGGAGATTTTCGCACAGATACGCAGTATTTT
>NA|TRBD2|TRBV3-1/TRBV3-2|TRBJ2-3
CASSQEGLAGATDTQYF
TGTGCCAGCAGCCAAGAAGGACTAGCGGGGGCCACAGATACGCAGTATTTT
>NA|NA|TRBV28|TRBJ2-7
CASSLTSSEQYF
TGTGCCAGCAGTTTAACTAGCAGCGAGCAGTACTTC
>once|NA|TRBV5-1|TRBJ1-2
CASSKTTGPLYGYTF
TGCGCCAGCAGCAAAACCACAGGGCCGCTATATGGCTACACCTTC
>NA|TRBD1|TRBV30|TRBJ1-3
CAWSLTGAFSGNTIYF
TGTGCCTGGAGCCTCACAGGGGCGTTCTCTGGAAACACCATATATTTT
>NA|NA|TRBV11-3|TRBJ2-3
CASSHRGGGAADTQYF
TGTGCCAGCAGCCACCGCGGAGGGGGGGCGGCGGATACGCAGTATTTT
>NA|TRBD1|TRBV10-3|TRBJ1-1
CAISGGQLQEAFF
TGTGCCATCAGTGGGGGACAGCTTCAGGAAGCTTTCTTT
>once|NA|TRBV19|TRBJ1-1
CASSTLGGTEAFF
TGTGCCAGTAGTACTCTGGGGGGTACTGAAGCTTTCTTT
>few|NA|TRBV5-6|TRBJ1-1
CASSWRRSTEAFF
TGTGCCAGCAGCTGGAGGAGGAGCACTGAAGCTTTCTTT
>NA|TRBD2|TRBV30|TRBJ2-1
CAWRSGGSSYNEQFF
TGTGCCTGGAGGAGCGGGGGAAGCTCCTACAATGAGCAGTTCTTC
>NA|NA|TRBV2|TRBJ2-3
CASRRTHGLITQYF
TGTGCCAGCAGGAGAACTCACGGACTAATCACGCAGTATTTT
>NA|TRBD2|TRBV4-3|TRBJ2-1
CASSQEAGGYNEQFF
TGCGCCAGCAGCCAAGAGGCGGGGGGCTACAATGAGCAGTTCTTC
>NA|TRBD1|TRBV15|TRBJ2-3
CATSRDLGQARASTDTQYF
TGTGCCACCAGCAGAGACCTTGGACAGGCCCGTGCTAGCACAGATACGCAGTATTTT
>few|NA|TRBV5-1|TRBJ1-2
CASSLELGSTVGYTF
TGCGCCAGCAGCTTGGAACTCGGGAGCACTGTTGGCTACACCTTC
>NA|NA|TRBV10-3|TRBJ1-1
CATTKKGDTEAFF
TGTGCCACGACTAAAAAGGGAGACACTGAAGCTTTCTTT
>NA|NA|TRBV24-1|TRBJ2-5
CATSGIGEETQYF
TGTGCCACCAGTGGGATCGGGGAAGAGACCCAGTACTTC
>NA|NA|TRBV4-1|TRBJ2-1
CASSLDAISGQFF
TGCGCCAGCAGCCTCGATGCGATTTCGGGGCAGTTCTTC
>NA|NA|TRBV6-5|TRBJ1-5
CASTQGIVGQPQHF
TGTGCCAGCACTCAGGGGATTGTCGGTCAGCCCCAGCATTTT
>NA|TRBD1|TRBV6-5|TRBJ1-2
CASRQGAEYGYTF
TGTGCCAGCAGACAGGGGGCCGAGTATGGCTACACCTTC
>NA|TRBD1|TRBV2|TRBJ2-2
CASSGGQANTGELFF
TGTGCCAGCAGTGGGGGACAGGCGAACACCGGGGAGCTGTTTTTT
>NA|TRBD1|TRBV15|TRBJ2-2
CATSRESGQGGAGELFF
TGTGCCACCAGCAGAGAATCGGGACAGGGTGGCGCCGGGGAGCTGTTTTTT
>NA|NA|TRBV18|TRBJ1-5
CASSRGTLGNQPQHF
TGTGCCAGCTCCCGCGGTACGCTCGGCAATCAGCCCCAGCATTTT
>NA|TRBD1|TRBV18|TRBJ1-2
CASSTTGGPVNYGYTF
TGTGCCAGCTCAACGACAGGGGGGCCAGTTAACTATGGCTACACCTTC
>NA|NA|TRBV7-3|TRBJ1-1
CASSSQQGPTEAFF
TGTGCCAGCAGCTCCCAACAGGGCCCCACTGAAGCTTTCTTT
>NA|NA|TRBV19|TRBJ1-4
CASSIGFWGGSSEKLFF
TGTGCCAGTAGTATAGGATTCTGGGGGGGTTCCAGTGAAAAACTGTTTTTT
>NA|NA|TRBV6-2/TRBV6-3|TRBJ2-5
CASSYSPGSGTQYF
TGTGCCAGCAGTTACTCGCCGGGGTCCGGGACCCAGTACTTC
>NA|TRBD2|TRBV7-3|TRBJ2-5
CASSITGTRGQETQYF
TGTGCCAGCAGCATAACCGGGACTAGGGGACAAGAGACCCAGTACTTC
>NA|TRBD1|TRBV7-2|TRBJ1-2
CASSQQSGQGFFGGYTF
TGTGCCAGCAGCCAACAATCGGGACAGGGCTTCTTCGGTGGCTACACCTTC
>once|NA|TRBV7-9|TRBJ2-7
CASSLAPRGSSYEQYF
TGTGCCAGCAGCTTAGCGCCCAGGGGAAGTTCCTACGAGCAGTACTTC
>NA|NA|TRBV7-9|TRBJ1-2
CASSQSDRDILGYGYTF
TGTGCCAGCAGCCAATCGGACAGAGATATACTTGGCTATGGCTACACCTTC
>NA|TRBD1|TRBV5-4|TRBJ1-6
CASSGGQGVSPLHF
TGTGCCAGCAGCGGGGGACAGGGGGTTTCACCCCTCCACTTT
>NA|NA|TRBV6-5|TRBJ2-7
CASRRETGEGEQYF
TGTGCCAGCAGGAGGGAGACAGGGGAGGGCGAGCAGTACTTC
>NA|NA|TRBV9|TRBJ2-3
CASSVVTGRTDTQYF
TGTGCCAGCAGCGTAGTAACGGGGAGAACAGATACGCAGTATTTT